This is a list of T cell receptor beta chains from one sample in a study of cytomegalovirus exposure and HLA in healthy donors. The assay was immunoSEQ multiplex PCR, and TCRdb's table has in-frame clones only and misses some. The table has about 150,000 clones, more than 9.5% seen once; the top ten hold approximately 1.9%. What was sequenced was PBMCs. These receptors came from a man in his fifties in good health and CMV-seronegative. The CDR3 runs from the conserved cysteine through the conserved F or W. D genes are given only for firm matches. Some rows mark clone size as missing; the rest say once, few, many or name a class of expanded clone.

d_gene	v_gene	abundance	len	j_gene	CDR3nt	CDR3aa
TRBD1	TRBV7-9	-	16	TRBJ1-2	TGTGCCAGCAGCTTAGTTCCGACAGGGGGCGGAGGTGGCTACACCTTC	CASSLVPTGGGGGYTF
-	TRBV4-1	few	11	TRBJ2-7	TGCGCCAGCAGCGGAGGGTTCGAGCAGTACTTC	CASSGGFEQYF
TRBD2	TRBV11-2	few	15	TRBJ2-5	TGTGCCAGCAGCTTTAGCGGGAGGGCCCAAGAGACCCAGTACTTC	CASSFSGRAQETQYF
-	TRBV7-9	few	13	TRBJ1-1	TGTGCCAGCAGCTTCGCGGGAGGCACTGAAGCTTTCTTT	CASSFAGGTEAFF
-	TRBV11-2	few	14	TRBJ1-1	TGTGCCAGTTCGGGGGGGGTAATTAACACTGAAGCTTTCTTT	CASSGGVINTEAFF
TRBD2	TRBV5-1	-	17	TRBJ2-1	TGCGCCAGCAGCTCACAACCCTCTAGCGGGGCAGGGAATGAGCAGTTCTTC	CASSSQPSSGAGNEQFF
TRBD1	TRBV5-1	few	15	TRBJ2-2	TGCGCCAGCAGCCCCGGACAGGGTCTGAGCGGGGAGCTGTTTTTT	CASSPGQGLSGELFF
-	TRBV19	few	16	TRBJ1-1	TGTGCCAGTAGTATAGGCGGAGAGGGTAAGAACACTGAAGCTTTCTTT	CASSIGGEGKNTEAFF
TRBD1	TRBV7-3	few	14	TRBJ2-3	TGTGCCAGCAGCCCCCAGGGGGCGGAAGATACGCAGTATTTT	CASSPQGAEDTQYF
TRBD1	TRBV9	-	15	TRBJ1-1	TGTGCCAGCAGCGCCTACAGGGGACTGAACACTGAAGCTTTCTTT	CASSAYRGLNTEAFF
-	TRBV30	few	14	TRBJ1-2	TGTGCCTGGAGTGTGAACAATTATAACTATGGCTACACCTTC	CAWSVNNYNYGYTF
TRBD2	TRBV6-1	-	15	TRBJ2-7	TGTGCCAGCCGACCACCGGGTAGCGGGCAATACGAGCAGTACTTC	CASRPPGSGQYEQYF
-	TRBV9	-	14	TRBJ2-5	TGTGCCAGCAGCGTAGACGCAGGGGAAGAGACCCAGTACTTC	CASSVDAGEETQYF
-	TRBV7-9	few	10	TRBJ1-2	TGTGCCAGCAGCCTCCTTGGCTACACCTTC	CASSLLGYTF
TRBD1	TRBV7-2	few	16	TRBJ2-7	TGTGCCAGCAGCTTAGCGTCAGGGGGAGTCTCCTACGAGCAGTACTTC	CASSLASGGVSYEQYF
TRBD1	TRBV2	few	16	TRBJ2-7	TGTGCCAGCAGTGAACAGTTGGCAGGGGGCTGGTACGAGCAGTACTTC	CASSEQLAGGWYEQYF
TRBD1	TRBV30	-	15	TRBJ1-5	TGTGCCTGGACCGTAGGGGGCTCTTCCAATCAGCCCCAGCATTTT	CAWTVGGSSNQPQHF
TRBD1	TRBV6-5	many	14	TRBJ2-1	TGTGCCAGCTTTGAGGGGGCGCGGGCTAGCGAGCAGTTCTTC	CASFEGARASEQFF
TRBD2	TRBV7-2	few	15	TRBJ2-7	TGTGCCAGCAGCCCCCGCGGGGGGGCCCGGTGGGAGCAGTACTTC	CASSPRGGARWEQYF
-	TRBV6-1	few	14	TRBJ2-5	TGTGCCAGCAGTGAAGGATGGAGGGGGGGTGAGCAGTACTTC	CASSEGWRGGEQYF
TRBD1	TRBV27	-	15	TRBJ2-3	TGTGCCAGCAATTCGGGACAGGGGGCTGGAGATACGCAGTATTTT	CASNSGQGAGDTQYF
-	TRBV6-5	-	14	TRBJ2-5	TGTGCCAGCAGCCTCGACACGTCCCGGGAGACCCAGTACTTC	CASSLDTSRETQYF
-	TRBV14	few	14	TRBJ1-4	TGTGCCAGCAGCCAGTCAGGGATAAGGGAAAAACTGTTTTTT	CASSQSGIREKLFF
TRBD2	TRBV5-1	few	15	TRBJ2-1	TGCGCCAGCAGCGTGGGGACTAGCGGGCTCAATGAGCAGTTCTTC	CASSVGTSGLNEQFF
-	TRBV4-1	few	15	TRBJ1-6	TGCGCCAGCAGCCAAGAGGCACATTATAATTCACCCCTCCACTTT	CASSQEAHYNSPLHF
-	TRBV18	-	15	TRBJ2-2	TGTGCCAGCTCCCAGGAGGGCCTAGGAACCGGGGAGCTGTTTTTT	CASSQEGLGTGELFF
TRBD1	TRBV2	few	14	TRBJ1-2	TGTGCCACCTCGTTGGACAGGGCGATCTATGGCTACACCTTC	CATSLDRAIYGYTF
TRBD2	TRBV6-1	-	12	TRBJ2-1	TGTGCCACCCCGGGGGGGTCGTATGAGCAGTTCTTC	CATPGGSYEQFF
TRBD2	TRBV7-9	-	15	TRBJ2-1	TGTGCCAGCAGCTTAGCGGCGGGGGGGTACAATGAGCAGTTCTTC	CASSLAAGGYNEQFF
-	TRBV6-1	few	15	TRBJ1-5	TGTGCCAGCAGTGATACCGGGATTCAAAATCAGCCCCAGCATTTT	CASSDTGIQNQPQHF
-	TRBV2	few	15	TRBJ1-6	TGTGCCAGCAGGCCACAGAGCTCCTATAATTCACCCCTCCACTTT	CASRPQSSYNSPLHF
TRBD1	TRBV6-5	few	15	TRBJ1-6	TGTGCCAGCAGTTCCCGGGACAGGATTTTATCACCCCTCCACTTT	CASSSRDRILSPLHF
TRBD1	TRBV6-1	few	14	TRBJ2-5	TGTGCCAGCAGTGAGGGACAGAGCCTCAAGACCCAGTACTTC	CASSEGQSLKTQYF
TRBD1	TRBV4-1	-	18	TRBJ1-6	TGCGCCAGCAGCCCTCGTCCCGGGCGGACAGGGAATAATTCACCCCTCCACTTT	CASSPRPGRTGNNSPLHF
TRBD2	TRBV30	few	14	TRBJ2-7	TGTGCCTGGAAAGCAACGGGAGGGCCTTACGAGCAGTACTTC	CAWKATGGPYEQYF
TRBD1	TRBV18	few	14	TRBJ1-4	TGTGCCAGCTCGCTCGGACAGGGGGCCGAGAAACTGTTTTTT	CASSLGQGAEKLFF
-	TRBV10-3	few	14	TRBJ1-2	TGTGCCATCAGTGAGCCCCGGGGAAACTATGGCTACACCTTC	CAISEPRGNYGYTF
-	TRBV6-1	few	17	TRBJ1-1	TGTGCCAGCAGTGAACTCAGCCAGAAGGGAGTGAACACTGAAGCTTTCTTT	CASSELSQKGVNTEAFF
-	TRBV30	few	14	TRBJ1-5	TGTGCCTGGAGGGGCAGGGGAAGCAATCAGCCCCAGCATTTT	CAWRGRGSNQPQHF
-	TRBV12-5	few	15	TRBJ1-1	TGTGCTAGTGGTTTGGCCACAGGGCTGAACACTGAAGCTTTCTTT	CASGLATGLNTEAFF
-	TRBV30	-	15	TRBJ2-1	TGTGCCTGGAGCCCCCTTCGGGGGGCTGGTGATGAGCAGTTCTTC	CAWSPLRGAGDEQFF
TRBD1	TRBV4-1	few	18	TRBJ2-6	TGCGCCAGCAGCCAGACCGGGACAGCGAGCTCTGGGGCCAACGTCCTGACTTTC	CASSQTGTASSGANVLTF
-	TRBV5-1	few	14	TRBJ1-1	TGCGCCAGCAGCCTGGGGGGGGGCAACACTGAAGCTTTCTTT	CASSLGGGNTEAFF
-	TRBV11-2	few	14	TRBJ1-3	TGTGCCAGCAGCCTAGAGGACACTGGAAACACCATATATTTT	CASSLEDTGNTIYF
-	TRBV7-3	few	15	TRBJ1-1	TGTGCCAGCAGCTTGGGCCCCACAGGGAACACTGAAGCTTTCTTT	CASSLGPTGNTEAFF
-	TRBV5-1	few	17	TRBJ1-1	TGCGCCAGCAGCTTGGGGCTAATGGGGGCGCGTGGCACTGAAGCTTTCTTT	CASSLGLMGARGTEAFF
TRBD1	TRBV5-1	-	15	TRBJ1-2	TGCGCCAGCAGCGCAGGGGGGTCTACCTCCTATGGCTACACCTTC	CASSAGGSTSYGYTF